This entry is about one T cell receptor beta chain. Its matching antigen is unknown. Everyone who donated was a healthy bone marrow donor. The CDR3 is 14 amino acids. Germline-derived CDR1 and CDR2 are MDHEN and SYDVKM. After removal of 6 bases from V and 3 bases from J, the junction contained 4 bases not matched to a gene. PCR was performed using 60 Vbeta and 13 Jbeta primers. Method: immunoSEQ multiplex PCR; TCRdb's copy keeps in-frame clones and lacks some. Among a few hundred thousand clones, 60% to 80% were seen once, and the ten largest hold 1.5% to 2%. These data belong to a study of cytomegalovirus exposure and HLA in healthy donors. Study-wide points: When presence/absence was analysed, sequencing depth was taken to be roughly uniform across donors. Judged likely to be a sequencing artifact was a cluster of highly shared sequence variants.

Source material: PBMCs. The rearrangement links TRBV28 to TRBJ1-1; 10 nucleotides align to TRBD1. This TCR was sampled from a man aged 18-30 years in good health and CMV-seronegative. The CDR3 reads CASSPDRGYTEAFF. CDR3 DNA: TGTGCCAGCAGCCCGGACAGGGGGTACACTGAAGCTTTCTTT. The whole variable domain, remainder taken from reference TRBV28 and TRBJ1-1, is DVKVTQSSRYLVKRTGEKVFLECVQDMDHENMFWYRQDPGLGLRLIYFSYDVKMKEKGDIPEGYSVSREKKERFSLILESASTNQTSMYLCASSPDRGYTEAFFGQGTRLTVV.